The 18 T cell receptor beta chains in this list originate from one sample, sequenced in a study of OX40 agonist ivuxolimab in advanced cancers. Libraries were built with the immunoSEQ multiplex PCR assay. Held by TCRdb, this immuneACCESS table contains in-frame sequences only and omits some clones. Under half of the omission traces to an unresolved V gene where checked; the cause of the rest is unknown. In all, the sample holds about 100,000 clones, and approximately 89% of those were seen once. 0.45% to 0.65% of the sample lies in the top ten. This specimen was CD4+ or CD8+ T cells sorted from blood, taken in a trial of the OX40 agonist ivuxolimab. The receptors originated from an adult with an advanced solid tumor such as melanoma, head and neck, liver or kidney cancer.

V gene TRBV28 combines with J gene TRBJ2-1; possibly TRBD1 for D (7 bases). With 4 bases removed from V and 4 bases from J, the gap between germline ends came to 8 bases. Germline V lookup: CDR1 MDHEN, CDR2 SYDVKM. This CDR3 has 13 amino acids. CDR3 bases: TGTGCCAGCAGTTCAGGGGGGTACAATGAGCAGTTCTTC. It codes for CASSSGGYNEQFF. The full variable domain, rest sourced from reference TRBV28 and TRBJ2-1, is DVKVTQSSRYLVKRTGEKVFLECVQDMDHENMFWYRQDPGLGLRLIYFSYDVKMKEKGDIPEGYSVSREKKERFSLILESASTNQTSMYLCASSSGGYNEQFFGPGTRLTVL.

The CDR3 is CASGSGRDTEAFF. CDR3 sequence (DNA): TGTGCCAGCGGATCGGGGAGGGACACTGAAGCTTTCTTT. The chain couples TRBV6-5 to TRBJ1-1; no firm D call. Germline V gene data show CDR1 as MNHEY and CDR2 as SVGAGI. V gave up 8 bases and J gave up 3 bases, with 13 bases separating them. The CDR3 has 13 amino acids.

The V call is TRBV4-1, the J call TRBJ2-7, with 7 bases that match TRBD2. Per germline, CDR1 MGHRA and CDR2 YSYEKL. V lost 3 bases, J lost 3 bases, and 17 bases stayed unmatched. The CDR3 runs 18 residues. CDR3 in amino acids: CASSHDLAGGGARYEQYF. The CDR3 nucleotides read TGCGCCAGCAGCCACGACTTGGCTGGGGGAGGGGCCCGCTACGAGCAGTACTTC.

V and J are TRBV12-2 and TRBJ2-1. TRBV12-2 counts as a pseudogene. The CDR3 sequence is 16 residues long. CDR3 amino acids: CASRLRGTPPRDEQFF. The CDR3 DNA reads TGTGCAAGTCGCTTAAGGGGGACTCCTCCCCGAGATGAGCAGTTCTTC.

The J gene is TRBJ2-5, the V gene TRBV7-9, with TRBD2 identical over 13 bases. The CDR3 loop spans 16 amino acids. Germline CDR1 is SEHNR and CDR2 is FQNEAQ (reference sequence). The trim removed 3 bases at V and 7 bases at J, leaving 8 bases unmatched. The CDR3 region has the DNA TGTGCCAGCAGCTTGGGAACTAGCGGGAGGGCCGTGACCCAGTACTTC. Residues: CASSLGTSGRAVTQYF.

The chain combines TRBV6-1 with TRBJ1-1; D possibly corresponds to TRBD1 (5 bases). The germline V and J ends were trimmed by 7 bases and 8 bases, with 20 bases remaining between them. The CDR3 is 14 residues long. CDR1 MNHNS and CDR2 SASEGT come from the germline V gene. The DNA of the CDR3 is TGTGCCAGCAATACACCCGGGACCCAAGAAGAAGCTTTCTTT. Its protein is CASNTPGTQEEAFF.

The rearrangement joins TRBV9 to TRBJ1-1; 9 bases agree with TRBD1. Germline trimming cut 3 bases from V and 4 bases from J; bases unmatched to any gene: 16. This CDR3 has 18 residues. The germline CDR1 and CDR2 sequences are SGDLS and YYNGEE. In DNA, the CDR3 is TGTGCCAGCAGCGCCCGGACAGGGGCGGCCGCATGGGGCACTGAAGCTTTCTTT. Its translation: CASSARTGAAAWGTEAFF.

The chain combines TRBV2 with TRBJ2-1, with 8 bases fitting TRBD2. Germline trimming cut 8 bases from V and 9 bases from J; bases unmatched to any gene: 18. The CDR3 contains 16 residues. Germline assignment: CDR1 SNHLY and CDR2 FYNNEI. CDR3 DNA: TGTGCCAGCTCTTCGGGGCGGGACCAAAGCGGGGGTGAGCAGTTCTTC. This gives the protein CASSSGRDQSGGEQFF.

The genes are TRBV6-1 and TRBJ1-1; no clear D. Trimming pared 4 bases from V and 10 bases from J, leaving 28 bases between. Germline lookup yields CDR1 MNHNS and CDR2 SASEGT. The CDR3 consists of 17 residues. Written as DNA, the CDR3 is TGTGCCAGCAGTGTGGGGATCCCCACCGTCGTACTCACTCGAGCTTTCTTT. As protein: CASSVGIPTVVLTRAFF.

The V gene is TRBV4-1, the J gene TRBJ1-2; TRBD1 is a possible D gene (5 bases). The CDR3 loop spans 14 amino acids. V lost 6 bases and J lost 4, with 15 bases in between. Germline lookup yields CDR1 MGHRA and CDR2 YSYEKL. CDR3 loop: CASRPPQGGYGYTF. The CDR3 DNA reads TGCGCCAGCAGACCCCCCCAGGGAGGCTATGGCTACACCTTC.

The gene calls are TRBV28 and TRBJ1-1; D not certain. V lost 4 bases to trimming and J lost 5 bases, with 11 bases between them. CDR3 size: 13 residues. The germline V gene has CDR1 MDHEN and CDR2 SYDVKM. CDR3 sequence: CASSWGPGTEAFF. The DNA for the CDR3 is TGTGCCAGCAGTTGGGGTCCGGGGACTGAAGCTTTCTTT.

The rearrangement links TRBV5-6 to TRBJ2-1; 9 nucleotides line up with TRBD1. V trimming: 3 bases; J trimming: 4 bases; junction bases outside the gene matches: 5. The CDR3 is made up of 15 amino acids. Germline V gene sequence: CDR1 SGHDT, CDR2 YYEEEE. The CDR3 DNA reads TGTGCCAGCAGCTCGGACAGGGGTCGGTACAATGAGCAGTTCTTC. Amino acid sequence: CASSSDRGRYNEQFF.

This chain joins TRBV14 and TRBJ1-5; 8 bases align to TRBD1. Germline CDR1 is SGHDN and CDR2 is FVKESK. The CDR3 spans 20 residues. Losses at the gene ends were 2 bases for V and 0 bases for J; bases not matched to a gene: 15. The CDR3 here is CASSQKTDRGRMYSNQPQHF. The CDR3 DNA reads TGTGCCAGCAGCCAAAAGACCGACAGGGGCCGCATGTATAGCAATCAGCCCCAGCATTTT.

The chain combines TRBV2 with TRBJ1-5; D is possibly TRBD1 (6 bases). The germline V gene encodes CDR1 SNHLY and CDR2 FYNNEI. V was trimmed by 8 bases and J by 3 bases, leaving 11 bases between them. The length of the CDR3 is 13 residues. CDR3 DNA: TGTGCCAGCGGCCGGGACATCAATCAGCCCCAGCATTTT. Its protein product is CASGRDINQPQHF. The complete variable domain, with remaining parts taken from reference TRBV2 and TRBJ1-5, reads EPEVTQTPSHQVTQMGQEVILRCVPISNHLYFYWYRQILGQKVEFLVSFYNNEISEKSEIFDDQFSVERPDGSNFTLKIRSTKLEDSAMYFCASGRDINQPQHFGDGTRLSIL.

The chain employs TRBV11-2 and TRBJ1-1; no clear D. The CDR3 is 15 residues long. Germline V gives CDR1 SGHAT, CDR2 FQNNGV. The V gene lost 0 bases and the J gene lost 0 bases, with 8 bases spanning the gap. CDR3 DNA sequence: TGTGCCAGCAGCTTAGAACCCCGGATGAACACTGAAGCTTTCTTT. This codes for CASSLEPRMNTEAFF.

CDR3: CASSAGLAGGFEQYF. The DNA of the CDR3 is TGTGCCAGCAGCGCGGGACTAGCGGGAGGGTTCGAGCAGTACTTC. The chain recombines TRBV5-4 with TRBJ2-7, with 16 bases that match TRBD2. The germline V gene has CDR1 SGHNT and CDR2 YYREEE (reference sequence). CDR3 length: 15 residues. V lost 4 bases, J lost 6 bases, and 4 bases stayed unmatched.

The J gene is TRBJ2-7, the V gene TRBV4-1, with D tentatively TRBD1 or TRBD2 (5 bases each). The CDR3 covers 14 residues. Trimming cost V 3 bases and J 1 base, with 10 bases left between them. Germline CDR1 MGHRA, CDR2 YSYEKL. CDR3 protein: CASSHPGLSYEQYF. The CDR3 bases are TGCGCCAGCAGCCACCCGGGGCTGTCCTACGAGCAGTACTTC.

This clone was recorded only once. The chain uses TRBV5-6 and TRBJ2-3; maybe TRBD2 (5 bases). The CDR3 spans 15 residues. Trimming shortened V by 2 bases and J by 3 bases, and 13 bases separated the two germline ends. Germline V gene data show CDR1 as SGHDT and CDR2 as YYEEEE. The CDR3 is CASSLRLSGTDTQYF. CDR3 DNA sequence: TGTGCCAGCAGCTTACGCCTCTCGGGGACAGATACGCAGTATTTT. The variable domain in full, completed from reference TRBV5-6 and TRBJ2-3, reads DAGVTQSPTHLIKTRGQQVTLRCSPKSGHDTVSWYQQALGQGPQFIFQYYEEEERQRGNFPDRFSGHQFPNYSSELNVNALLLGDSALYLCASSLRLSGTDTQYFGPGTRLTVL.